The next 11 T cell receptor beta chains were all read from a single sample in a study of blood T cell repertoires in COVID-19. This table comes from immunoSEQ multiplex PCR, and its TCRdb copy is limited to in-frame clones, with some not included. Among 85,000 to 120,000 clones, approximately 90% were seen once, and the ten largest hold approximately 2%. The sequenced material came from peripheral blood. These receptors all stem from a man aged 50-59 years with active COVID-19.

The rearrangement links TRBV5-4 to TRBJ2-1, with TRBD2 identical over 16 bases. The CDR3 sequence is 16 residues long. Per germline, CDR1 SGHNT and CDR2 YYREEE (reference sequence). The V gene end was trimmed by 4 bases and the J gene end by 9 bases; junction bases not matched to a gene: 7. CDR3 loop: CASSRGLAGGPIEQFF. CDR3 DNA sequence: TGTGCCAGCAGCCGGGGACTAGCGGGGGGGCCCATTGAGCAGTTCTTC.

The gene calls are TRBV3-1 (or the pseudogene TRBV3-2) and TRBJ2-3; 12 positions match TRBD2. Germline CDR1 is LGHDT and CDR2 is YNNKEL (reference sequence). CDR3 length equals 17 residues. Germline trimming cut 1 base from V and 3 bases from J; bases unmatched to any gene: 5. The CDR3 coding sequence is TGTGCCAGCAGCCAAGCAACTAGCGGGGGGTGGACAGATACGCAGTATTTT. As protein: CASSQATSGGWTDTQYF.

Only one count was recorded for this clone. V is TRBV5-1 and J is TRBJ2-6; no clear D. Germline loops: CDR1 SGHRS, CDR2 YFSETQ. The CDR3 contains 16 residues. Trimming left V 2 bases short and J 1 base short, with 10 bases between. As DNA, the CDR3 is TGCGCCAGCAGCTTTGGGCCAGAATCTGGGGCCAACGTCCTGACTTTC. Amino acid sequence: CASSFGPESGANVLTF. The full variable domain, with the rest looked up from reference TRBV5-1 and TRBJ2-6, is KAGVTQTPRYLIKTRGQQVTLSCSPISGHRSVSWYQQTPGQGLQFLFEYFSETQRNKGNFPGRFSGRQFSNSRSEMNVSTLELGDSALYLCASSFGPESGANVLTFGAGSRLTVL.

This clone occurred once. This rearrangement joins TRBV3-1 (or the pseudogene TRBV3-2) to TRBJ1-6; D perhaps matches TRBD1 (5 bases). V shed 2 bases and J shed 4 bases, with 12 bases lying between them. The germline gives CDR1 LGHDT, CDR2 YNNKEL (reference sequence). The CDR3 totals 16 residues. CDR3 region: CASSQQGKGYNSPLHF. The CDR3 DNA reads as TGTGCCAGCAGCCAACAGGGAAAAGGGTATAATTCACCCCTCCACTTT.

The V and J genes are TRBV6-5 and TRBJ1-2; unclear D gene. CDR1 MNHEY and CDR2 SVGAGI come from the germline V gene. Trimming took 8 bases from V and 6 from J, leaving 19 bases between them. CDR3 length: 14 amino acids. This CDR3 is CASLAGVAGDGYTF. The CDR3 DNA is TGTGCCAGCTTAGCCGGGGTGGCGGGTGATGGCTACACCTTC.

CDR3 residues: CASSLVNGGVAGELFF. The CDR3 DNA sequence: TGTGCCAGCAGCTTAGTGAACGGGGGGGTCGCCGGGGAGCTGTTTTTT. The V and J genes are TRBV7-9 and TRBJ2-2, with 8 bases aligning to TRBD2. The ends lost 1 base at V and 6 bases at J; junction bases unmatched: 7. Germline CDR1 is SEHNR and CDR2 is FQNEAQ (reference sequence). CDR3 length equals 16 residues. The complete variable domain, with remaining parts taken from reference TRBV7-9 and TRBJ2-2, reads DTGVSQNPRHKITKRGQNVTFRCDPISEHNRLYWYRQTLGQGPEFLTYFQNEAQLEKSRLLSDRFSAERPKGSFSTLEIQRTEQGDSAMYLCASSLVNGGVAGELFFGEGSRLTVL.

This clone was observed a single time. The CDR3 bases are TGTGCCAGCAGCCCGACCAGGGAGAACACTGAAGCTTTCTTT. Translated, it gives CASSPTRENTEAFF. J is TRBJ1-1 and V is TRBV7-9; tentatively, D is TRBD1 (5 bases). The V gene lost 5 bases and the J gene lost 1 base, with 11 bases spanning the gap. The CDR3 covers 14 residues. Germline values: CDR1 SEHNR, CDR2 FQNEAQ (reference sequence).

Here the CDR3 reads CASSPGRGNEKLFF. The CDR3 nucleotides are TGTGCCAGCAGCCCAGGTCGGGGTAATGAAAAACTGTTTTTT. The chain has TRBV3-1 (or the pseudogene TRBV3-2) and TRBJ1-4; D remains ambiguous. Germline V gene lookup returns CDR1 LGHDT and CDR2 YNNKEL (reference sequence). The CDR3 has 14 amino acids. V was cut by 4 bases and J by 4 bases, with 10 bases left in between.

This chain connects TRBV6-6 to TRBJ1-2; TRBD1 aligns across 7 bases. This CDR3 comprises 12 residues. With 5 bases clipped from V and 5 bases from J, the junction kept 2 bases outside the gene matches. Germline CDR1 MNHNY, CDR2 SVGAGI (reference sequence). This CDR3 reads CASSDRVYGYTF. In DNA form, the CDR3 reads TGTGCCAGCAGTGACAGGGTTTATGGCTACACCTTC.

In this sample, this clone turned up once. The chain uses TRBV6-2 or TRBV6-3 and TRBJ1-2; D perhaps matches TRBD1 (5 bases). Germline V gene sequence: CDR1 MNHEY, CDR2 SVGEGT. The CDR3 spans 18 residues. The V end lost 0 bases, the J end lost 6 bases, and 23 bases lay between the germline ends. The CDR3 spells CASSYSAAGGVDLHGYTF. DNA of the CDR3: TGTGCCAGCAGTTACTCGGCCGCCGGGGGGGTCGACCTTCATGGCTACACCTTC.

The V call is TRBV19, the J call TRBJ1-2, with TRBD1 matching over 8 bases. Trimming removed 4 bases from V and 2 bases from J; junction bases left unmatched: 0. The CDR3 sequence is 13 residues long. Germline V CDR1 and CDR2: LNHDA, SQIVND (reference sequence). This CDR3 reads CASSRTGNYGYTF. DNA of the CDR3: TGTGCCAGTAGTAGGACAGGGAACTATGGCTACACCTTC.